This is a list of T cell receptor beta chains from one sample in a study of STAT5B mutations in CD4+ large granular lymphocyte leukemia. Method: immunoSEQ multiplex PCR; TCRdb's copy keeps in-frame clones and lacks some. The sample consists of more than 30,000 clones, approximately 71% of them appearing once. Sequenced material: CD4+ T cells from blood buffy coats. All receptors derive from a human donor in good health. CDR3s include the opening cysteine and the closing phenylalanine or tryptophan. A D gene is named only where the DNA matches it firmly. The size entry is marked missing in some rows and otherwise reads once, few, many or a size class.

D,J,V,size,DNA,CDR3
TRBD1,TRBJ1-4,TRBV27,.,TGTGCCAGCAGTTTAAAGACAGGGGGCTTAGAAAAACTGTTTTTT,CASSLKTGGLEKLFF
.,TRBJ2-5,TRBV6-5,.,TGTGCCAGCAGTCGACGGGCTTCATCCAGCCAGTACTTC,CASSRRASSSQYF
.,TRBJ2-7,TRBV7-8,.,TGTGCCAGCACCCGGGCCGGGGCATACGAGCAGTACTTC,CASTRAGAYEQYF
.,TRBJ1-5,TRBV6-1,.,TGTGCCAGCAGTGAATTTTGGGGGCAGCATTTT,CASSEFWGQHF
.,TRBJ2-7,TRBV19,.,TGTGCCAGTAGTATTACAGGGACCTACGAGCAGTACTTC,CASSITGTYEQYF
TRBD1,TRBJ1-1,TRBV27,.,TGTGCCAGCAGTTCAGACAGGGCTTCGAACACTGAAGCTTTCTTT,CASSSDRASNTEAFF
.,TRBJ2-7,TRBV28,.,TGTGCCAGCAGTACAGGACCTACCTACGAGCAGTACTTC,CASSTGPTYEQYF
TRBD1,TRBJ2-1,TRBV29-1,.,TGCAGCGTTAGAGGGGGCCCGTACAATGAGCAGTTCTTC,CSVRGGPYNEQFF
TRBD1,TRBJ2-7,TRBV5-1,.,TGCGCCAGCAGCTCGGGACAGGTCTCCTACGAGCAGTACTTC,CASSSGQVSYEQYF
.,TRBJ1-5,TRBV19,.,TGTGCCAGTAGTAGCCGGGGGGGGTTGGGCAATCAGCCCCAGCATTTT,CASSSRGGLGNQPQHF
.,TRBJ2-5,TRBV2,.,TGTGCCAGCAATTCAGAGTCCCTAGAGGCAGAGACCCAGTACTTC,CASNSESLEAETQYF
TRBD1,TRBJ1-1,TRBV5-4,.,TGTGCCAGCAGTTCGAACAGGGGAGGCACTGAAGCTTTCTTT,CASSSNRGGTEAFF
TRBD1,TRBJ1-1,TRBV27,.,TGTGCCAGCAGTTTAATAGGGGGCTCTGAAGCTTTCTTT,CASSLIGGSEAFF
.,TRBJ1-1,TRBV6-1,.,TGTGCCAGCAGTAAATTAACAGCTGAAGAAGCTTTCTTT,CASSKLTAEEAFF
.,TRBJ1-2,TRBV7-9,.,TGTGCCAGCAGCCCGCCAGGGGCCGTCTATGGCTACACCTTC,CASSPPGAVYGYTF
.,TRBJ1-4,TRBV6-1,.,TGTGCCAGCAGTTTTGTGGGGACCGATAATGAAAAACTGTTTTTT,CASSFVGTDNEKLFF
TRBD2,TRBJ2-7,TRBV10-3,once,TGTGCCATCAGTGGGTCACTAGCGGGGGACTACGAGCAGTACTTC,CAISGSLAGDYEQYF
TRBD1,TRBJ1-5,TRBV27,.,TGTGCCAGCAGCAAATTGGGCAGGGGGGACAATCAGCCCCAGCATTTT,CASSKLGRGDNQPQHF
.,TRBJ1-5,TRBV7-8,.,TGTGCCAGCAGCTTAGCGGGTCAGCCCCAGCATTTT,CASSLAGQPQHF
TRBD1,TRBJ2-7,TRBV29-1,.,TGCAGCGTTGAAGGGCGGACAGGGGAGGACGAGCAGTACTTC,CSVEGRTGEDEQYF
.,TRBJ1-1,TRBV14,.,TGTGCCAGCAGCCAAGATTTAGTTCTTGAAGCTTTCTTT,CASSQDLVLEAFF
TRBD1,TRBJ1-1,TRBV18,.,TGTGCCAGCTCAAAGGACAGGGGGATCACTGAAGCTTTCTTT,CASSKDRGITEAFF
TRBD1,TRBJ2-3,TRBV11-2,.,TGTGCCAGCAGCTTAGGACAGGGGGCAGGTACGCAGTATTTT,CASSLGQGAGTQYF
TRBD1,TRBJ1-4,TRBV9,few,TGTGCCAGCAGCGCCACGGGACAGCTGAATGAAAAACTGTTTTTT,CASSATGQLNEKLFF
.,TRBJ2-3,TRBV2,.,TGTGCCAGCAGTGAACTTGCTGATACGCAGTATTTT,CASSELADTQYF
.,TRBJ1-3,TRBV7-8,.,TGTGCCAGCAGCCCCCCGGACAGTGACATCGACACCATATATTTT,CASSPPDSDIDTIYF
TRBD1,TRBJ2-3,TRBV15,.,TGTGCCACCAGCAGAGGGGGAGGACAGGGGGCAGATACGCAGTATTTT,CATSRGGGQGADTQYF
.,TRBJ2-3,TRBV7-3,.,TGTGCCAGCAGCTTAGTTGGGCGGGGGCCAGATACGCAGTATTTT,CASSLVGRGPDTQYF
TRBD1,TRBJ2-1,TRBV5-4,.,TGTGCCAGCAGCTTGGGACAGGGGGCAAATGAGCAGTTCTTC,CASSLGQGANEQFF
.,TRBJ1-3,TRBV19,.,TGTGCCAGTAGTATAGATACAGCTGGAAACACCATATATTTT,CASSIDTAGNTIYF
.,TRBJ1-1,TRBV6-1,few,TGTGCCAGCAGTGAAGTGCAGGGGAACACTGAAGCTTTCTTT,CASSEVQGNTEAFF
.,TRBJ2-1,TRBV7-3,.,TGTGCCAGCAGCTTAACGTCAGACCCATGGGACGACCAAGATGAGCAGTTCTTC,CASSLTSDPWDDQDEQFF
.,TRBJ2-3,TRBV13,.,TGTGCCAGCAGCTTGTCGGGGGGAATTTCGAGACAGGACCCCACAGATACGCAGTATTTT,CASSLSGGISRQDPTDTQYF
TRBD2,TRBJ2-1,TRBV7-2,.,TGTGCCAGCAGCTTAGCGCGGGGGTCAAGGGAGCAGTTCTTC,CASSLARGSREQFF
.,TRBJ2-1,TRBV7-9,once,TGTGCCAGCACCCCCCTCTCTCGGAATGAGCAGTTCTTC,CASTPLSRNEQFF
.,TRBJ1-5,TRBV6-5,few,TGTGCCAGCAGGCTTTATAGCAATCAGCCCCAGCATTTT,CASRLYSNQPQHF
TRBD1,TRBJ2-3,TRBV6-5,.,TGTGCCAGCAGTTACTCGGGACAGGGAACAGATACGCAGTATTTT,CASSYSGQGTDTQYF
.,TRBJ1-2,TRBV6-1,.,TGTGCCAGCGCAGGGGCGGTACACCCCTATGGCTACACCTTC,CASAGAVHPYGYTF